This T cell receptor (beta chain) came from a study of stem cell transplantation in POMP-related autoinflammatory disease. With regard to this clone: The antigen is undetermined.

Study-wide points: PRAID patients trended toward lower TRB diversity and higher clonality in all analyzed T-cell subsets.

This table comes from immunoSEQ multiplex PCR, and its TCRdb copy is limited to in-frame clones, with some not included. The data show about 32,000 clones, around 88% seen once. Prominent immunodeficiency with autoinflammation defined PRAID. Trimming pared 0 bases from V and 4 bases from J, leaving 9 bases between. The CDR3 length is 14 residues. Per germline, CDR1 SGHNT and CDR2 YYREEE (reference sequence). The sequencing here drew on CD4+ T cells from PBMCs, taken before stem cell transplantation. V is TRBV5-4 and J is TRBJ2-3, with D possibly matching TRBD1 (5 bases). This TCR came from a human donor with POMP-related autoinflammation and immune dysregulation (PRAID). The CDR3 protein is CASSLVGPADTQYF. DNA of the CDR3: TGTGCCAGCAGCTTGGTGGGGCCGGCAGATACGCAGTATTTT.